This T cell receptor (beta chain) was captured by sequencing in a study of cytomegalovirus exposure and HLA in healthy donors. Study-level background: A later analysis reported the same platform for the roughly 120 validation repertoires and the roughly 700 first-cohort repertoires. Study outcomes and limitations: Researchers counted approximately 160 TCR beta chains as cytomegalovirus-associated. Diagnosis of cytomegalovirus status made by the classifier reportedly showed high specificity and sensitivity.

Notes on this clone: Its antigen remains unknown.

Profiled with immunoSEQ multiplex PCR; TCRdb holds only in-frame clones, not every one. The data contain about 56,000 clones, more than 80% of them singletons. The sequence was collected from a man aged 18 to 35 in good health and CMV-seronegative. Sequenced input: PBMCs.

The CDR3 loop is CASSEARAAEAFF. DNA of the CDR3: TGTGCCAGCAGTGAAGCGAGGGCAGCTGAAGCTTTCTTT. The J gene is TRBJ1-1, the V gene TRBV2; unclear D gene. The V gene lost 0 bases and the J gene lost 6 bases, with 8 bases spanning the gap. In germline, CDR1 is SNHLY, CDR2 FYNNEI. The CDR3 contains 13 residues. The variable domain in full, completed from reference TRBV2 and TRBJ1-1, reads EPEVTQTPSHQVTQMGQEVILRCVPISNHLYFYWYRQILGQKVEFLVSFYNNEISEKSEIFDDQFSVERPDGSNFTLKIRSTKLEDSAMYFCASSEARAAEAFFGQGTRLTVV.